The clone carrying this T cell receptor beta chain has more than one count but fewer than ten. As yet, its antigen is unknown. After 5'RACE with constant-segment primers, TCR alpha and TCR beta cDNA libraries carrying sample barcodes and UMIs were obtained. TCRdb independently ran MiXCR on the 5' RACE reads; one entry per CDR3 protein. Seen here are under 400,000 distinct CDR3 sequences, approximately 21% observed once, and the top ten hold about an eighth. This sample is drawn from a study of T-cell memory formation after mild COVID-19. Study conclusions and caveats: Several responding clones turned up in pre-infection memory, indicating that cross-reactive memory may have taken part. Mostly located in CM and EM were contracting CD4+ clones, with contracting CD8+ clones located in EMRA.

The sequenced material came from PBMCs or a T cell subset sorted from them (not recorded which). The clonotype originates from an adult woman who had mild COVID-19 (a few samples of this study predate the infection). Cell type and time point are not known.

The CDR3 DNA is TGTGCCTGGGGGACCTCTGGAAACACCATATATTTT. This gives the protein CAWGTSGNTIYF. This chain links TRBV30 with TRBJ1-3; tentatively, D is TRBD1 (5 bases). Germline V gene lookup returns CDR1 GTSNPN and CDR2 SVGIG (reference sequence). Trimming pared 5 bases from V and 0 bases from J, leaving 5 bases between. This CDR3 is 12 amino acids long.